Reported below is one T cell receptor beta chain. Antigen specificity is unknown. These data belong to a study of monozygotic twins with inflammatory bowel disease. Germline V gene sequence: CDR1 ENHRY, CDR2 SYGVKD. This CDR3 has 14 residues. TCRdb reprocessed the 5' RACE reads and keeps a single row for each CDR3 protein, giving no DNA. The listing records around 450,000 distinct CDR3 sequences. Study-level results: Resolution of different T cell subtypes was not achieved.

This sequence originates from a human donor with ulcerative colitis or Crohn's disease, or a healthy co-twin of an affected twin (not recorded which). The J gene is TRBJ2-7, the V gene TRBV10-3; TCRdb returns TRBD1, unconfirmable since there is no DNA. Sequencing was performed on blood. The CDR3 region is CAISSGTPYYEQYF.